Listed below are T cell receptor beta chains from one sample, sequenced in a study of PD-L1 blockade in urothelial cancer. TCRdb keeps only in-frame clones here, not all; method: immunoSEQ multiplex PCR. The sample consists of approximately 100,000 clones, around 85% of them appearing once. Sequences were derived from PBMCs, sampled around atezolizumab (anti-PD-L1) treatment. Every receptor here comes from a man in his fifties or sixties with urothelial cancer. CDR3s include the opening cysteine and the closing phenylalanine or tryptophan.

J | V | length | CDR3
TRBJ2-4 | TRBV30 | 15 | CAWRLDILAKNIQYF
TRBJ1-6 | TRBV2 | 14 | CASTRDRVNSPLHF
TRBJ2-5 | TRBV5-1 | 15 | CASSLGQGGGETQYF
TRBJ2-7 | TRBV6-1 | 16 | CASSAPGTGKSYEQYF
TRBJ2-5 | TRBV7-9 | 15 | CASSFDFGVRETQYF
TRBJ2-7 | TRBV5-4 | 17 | CASRQGLAGGGAYEQYF
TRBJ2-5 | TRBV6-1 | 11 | CASAELQTQYF
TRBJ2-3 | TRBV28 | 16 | CASSQTSGTGGDTQYF
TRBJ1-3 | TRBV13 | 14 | CASSLRGTGNTIYF
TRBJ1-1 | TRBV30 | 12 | CAWWKGGTEAFF
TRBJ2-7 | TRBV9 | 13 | CASSVEIHGEQYF
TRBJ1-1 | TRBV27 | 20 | CASSLQNPAAGGRVNTEAFF
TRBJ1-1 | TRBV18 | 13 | CASSPPGQIEAFF
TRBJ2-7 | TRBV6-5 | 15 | CASSRGLAASYEQYF